This TCR beta chain was sequenced in a study of OX40 agonist ivuxolimab in advanced cancers. In the study overall: The costimulatory receptor OX40 (CD134) was targeted by ivuxolimab, a fully human IgG2 agonistic monoclonal antibody. Intravenous ivuxolimab was administered to patients every 2 weeks at six dose levels: 0.01, 0.1, 0.3, 1.5, 3 and 10 mg/kg. Of the approximately 50 patients in dose escalation, about 20 had hepatocellular carcinoma, approximately 15 had melanoma, 9 had renal cell carcinoma and 9 had head and neck cancer. The dose-escalation cohort was 80% to 90% male with a mean age of roughly 62 years, ranging from roughly 20 to 85. Patients were allowed to have had prior anti-PD-1, anti-PD-L1 or anti-CTLA-4 therapy, and approximately 40% of the dose-escalation patients had been treated with checkpoint inhibitors. Partial responses occurred in three dose-escalation patients: two with cutaneous melanoma and one with hepatocellular carcinoma. Peripheral TCRbeta sequencing aimed to test whether ivuxolimab altered TCR sequence diversity and caused clonal T-cell expansion. The paper describes the monotherapy dose-escalation part (N = 52 patients) of the phase I trial of ivuxolimab. General conclusions and limits of the study: On average, CD8+ T cells showed more expanded clones than CD4+ T cells after ivuxolimab. Partial responders in the 0.1-3.0 mg/kg groups had among the lowest normalized peripheral clonal expansion, especially among CD8+ T cells. The antigen specificity of the clonally expanded peripheral T cells was not determined. Low levels of normalized T-cell clonal expansion were also seen in some patients who did not respond. At doses of 0.1 to 3.0 mg/kg, clonal expansion of both CD4+ and CD8+ blood T cells was observed from baseline to week 6.

This clone was counted once. Its specific antigen is unknown. There are no base qualities to consult, and no much larger clone falls within one base. Patients with a history of autoimmune disease or receiving systemic immunosuppression were excluded from the trial. Peripheral blood for TCR sequencing was drawn from every dose cohort at baseline, at cycle 4 day 1 and at cycle 7 day 1. Samples came from an open-label, multicenter, first-in-human phase I dose-escalation trial of ivuxolimab. The trial enrolled adults with locally advanced or metastatic head and neck squamous cell, hepatocellular, melanoma or renal cell carcinoma. Before TCR sequencing, CD4+ and CD8+ T cells were separately sorted from peripheral blood. For sequencing of the TCRbeta CDR3 region, genomic DNA was extracted from the sorted cells. The immunoSEQ Assay was used to sequence the TCRbeta CDR3 regions. Sourced from immuneACCESS, this table was stored by TCRdb with only in-frame sequences that have V and J called. A share of the clones is absent; for the studies checked, an unresolved V gene accounts for under half, and the remainder has no known explanation. Here the sample has about 100,000 clones; 90% to 95% occur a single time. Around 3% of the sample comes from the top ten.

Counted from cysteine to phenylalanine, this CDR3 has 15 amino acids. CDR3 DNA only is kept here, 45 bases in frame from base 1. In the germline V gene (reference sequence), CDR1 corresponds to MNHEY and CDR2 to SMNVEV. Germline trimming: 5 bases from V, 4 bases from J; junction bases outside gene matches: 10. Specimen: CD4+ or CD8+ T cells sorted from blood, collected in a trial of the OX40 agonist ivuxolimab. The TCR sequence derives from an adult with an advanced solid tumor such as melanoma, head and neck, liver or kidney cancer. Here the chain combines TRBV27 and TRBJ1-2; 7 junctional bases match TRBD1. This receptor has the CDR3 CASSTGTAPSYGYTF. The DNA sequence reads TGTGCCAGCAGTACAGGGACAGCCCCCTCCTATGGCTACACCTTC.